One sample yielded the 24 T cell receptor beta chains listed below, sequenced in a study of CD8+ T cells in alopecia areata. RNA, once extracted, was reverse transcribed into cDNA for use as the sequencing template. TCRdb's copy holds only in-frame clones and misses some; the assay was immunoSEQ multiplex PCR. The sample records 140,000 to 150,000 clones, approximately 60% being singletons. The sequenced sample consisted of CD8+ T cells sorted from blood. The receptors come from a human donor in good health.

This chain uses TRBV5-1 with TRBJ2-5, with 8 bases that match TRBD2. V was clipped by 0 bases and J by 1 base; unmatched bases: 5. CDR1 SGHRS and CDR2 YFSETQ come from the germline V gene. CDR3 length: 16 amino acids. As DNA, the CDR3 is TGCGCCAGCAGCTTGGGAACTAGCGGAGTCCAAGAGACCCAGTACTTC. Encoded protein: CASSLGTSGVQETQYF.

The V and J genes are TRBV27 and TRBJ1-5; perhaps TRBD1 as D (5 bases). The ends were cut back, 7 bases at V and 0 bases at J, with 16 bases in the middle. Germline assignment: CDR1 MNHEY and CDR2 SMNVEV (reference sequence). The CDR3 sequence is 16 residues long. The CDR3 loop is CASKRLGQYSNQPQHF. The CDR3 bases are TGTGCCAGCAAAAGGTTGGGGCAGTATAGCAATCAGCCCCAGCATTTT.

The chain links TRBV4-1 to TRBJ2-1, with 7 bases matching TRBD1. The germline V gene has CDR1 MGHRA and CDR2 YSYEKL. There are 15 residues in the CDR3. J was trimmed by 2 bases and V by 0 bases; bases with no gene match: 1. CDR3 region: CASSQDTGAYNEQFF. For the CDR3, the DNA is TGCGCCAGCAGCCAAGATACAGGGGCCTACAATGAGCAGTTCTTC.

The gene calls are TRBV4-2 and TRBJ2-5; 9 bases are a match to TRBD2. There are 15 residues in the CDR3. Trimming cost V 0 bases and J 3 bases; bases outside gene matches: 2. Germline V gene sequence: CDR1 LGHNA, CDR2 YNFKEQ. The CDR3 protein is CASSQEVAGEETQYF. The CDR3 region has the DNA TGTGCCAGCAGCCAAGAAGTAGCGGGAGAAGAGACCCAGTACTTC.

This clone was picked up a small number of times. The V gene is TRBV7-9, the J gene TRBJ1-2, with TRBD1 matching 10 bases. This CDR3 comprises 14 residues. Trimming took 0 bases from V and 6 from J; bases not matched to a gene: 1. Germline V CDR1 and CDR2: SEHNR, FQNEAQ (reference sequence). Here the CDR3 DNA reads TGTGCCAGCAGCTTAGCGGGGACAGGGGATGGCTACACCTTC. Translated: CASSLAGTGDGYTF.

On this clone itself: In the same sample, other DNA sequences code for this CDR3. The V gene is TRBV4-1, the J gene TRBJ2-1, with 7 bases aligning to TRBD2. V was clipped by 3 bases and J by 0 bases; unmatched bases: 2. The CDR3 is 15 residues long. Germline lookup yields CDR1 MGHRA and CDR2 YSYEKL. CDR3 nucleotide sequence: TGCGCCAGCAGCCAGGGCGGGAGCTCCTACAATGAGCAGTTCTTC. Translation: CASSQGGSSYNEQFF.

The chain employs TRBV5-1 and TRBJ2-7; perhaps TRBD1 as D (5 bases). Per the germline V gene, CDR1 is SGHRS and CDR2 is YFSETQ. CDR3 size: 13 residues. V shed 0 bases and J shed 3 bases, with 7 bases lying between them. The CDR3 loop reads CASSLGRDYEQYF. The CDR3 coding sequence is TGCGCCAGCAGCTTGGGCAGGGACTACGAGCAGTACTTC.

The J gene is TRBJ2-7, the V gene TRBV2; D is undetermined. The CDR3 extends over 13 amino acids. Looked up from germline, CDR1 is SNHLY and CDR2 is FYNNEI. V gave up 8 bases and J gave up 0 bases, with 11 bases separating them. The CDR3 reads CASADPTSYEQYF. Written as DNA, the CDR3 is TGTGCCAGCGCTGACCCAACCTCCTACGAGCAGTACTTC.

This clone was seen just once. The rearrangement uses TRBV4-1 and TRBJ2-7; no definite D call. The V end was cut by 0 bases, the J end by 4 bases, with 10 bases between. The CDR3 has 14 residues. The germline V gene has CDR1 MGHRA and CDR2 YSYEKL. CDR3 sequence: CASSQDAGLYEQYF. The CDR3 DNA is TGCGCCAGCAGCCAAGACGCTGGCCTATACGAGCAGTACTTC.

This chain connects TRBV29-1 to TRBJ2-7, with 9 bases aligning to TRBD1. The CDR3 contains 14 residues. Trimming took 6 bases from V and 2 from J; bases not matched to a gene: 8. CDR1 and CDR2 from the germline V gene are SQVTM and ANQGSEA. CDR3 sequence (DNA): TGCAGCGTCGCTCTGGGGACAGGGCCCTACGAGCAGTACTTC. The encoded protein is CSVALGTGPYEQYF.

The chain carries TRBV11-2 and TRBJ2-5; TRBD2 matches at 7 bases. The CDR3 spans 15 residues. Germline CDR1 reads SGHAT; CDR2 reads FQNNGV. The V and J ends lost 0 bases and 4 bases, in that order; junction bases with no gene match: 5. CDR3 sequence (DNA): TGTGCCAGCAGCTTAGACGTCGGCGGGGGAGAGACCCAGTACTTC. This gives the protein CASSLDVGGGETQYF.

This chain joins TRBV7-8 and TRBJ1-2; 10 bases fit TRBD1. The CDR3 sequence is 14 residues long. V lost 5 bases, J lost 3 bases, and 3 bases stayed unmatched. Germline CDR1 and CDR2: SGHVS and FQNEAQ. The CDR3 here is CASSAGTGDYGYTF. In DNA, the CDR3 is TGTGCCAGCAGCGCGGGGACAGGGGACTATGGCTACACCTTC.

The chain employs TRBV28 and TRBJ2-1; no reliable D call. Trimming shortened V by 6 bases and J by 2 bases, and 8 bases separated the two germline ends. CDR3 length: 13 amino acids. Germline CDR1 is MDHEN and CDR2 is SYDVKM. The CDR3 spells CASSPETYNEQFF. CDR3 in DNA: TGTGCCAGCAGCCCAGAAACCTACAATGAGCAGTTCTTC.

This clone turned up a few times. The CDR3 region is CASSHIGGARGNQPQHF. DNA of the CDR3: TGCGCCAGCAGCCATATTGGCGGGGCACGAGGCAATCAGCCCCAGCATTTT. This sequence joins TRBV4-1 and TRBJ1-5; possible D gene TRBD1, 5 bases. The CDR3 spans 17 residues. Trimming stripped 3 bases from V and 2 bases from J, with 17 bases between. Germline loops: CDR1 MGHRA, CDR2 YSYEKL.

The gene calls are TRBV28 and TRBJ2-1, with D maybe TRBD2 (5 bases). The ends were cut back, 6 bases at V and 0 bases at J, with 12 bases in the middle. Germline loops: CDR1 MDHEN, CDR2 SYDVKM. CDR3 length equals 15 residues. The CDR3 bases are TGTGCCAGCAGAGTGACTACGGGCTCCTACAATGAGCAGTTCTTC. This encodes CASRVTTGSYNEQFF. The whole variable domain, filled in from reference TRBV28 and TRBJ2-1, reads DVKVTQSSRYLVKRTGEKVFLECVQDMDHENMFWYRQDPGLGLRLIYFSYDVKMKEKGDIPEGYSVSREKKERFSLILESASTNQTSMYLCASRVTTGSYNEQFFGPGTRLTVL.

This chain uses TRBV27 with TRBJ1-5, with no clear D. With 3 bases removed from V and 4 bases from J, the gap between germline ends came to 13 bases. The CDR3 consists of 15 residues. Germline V lookup: CDR1 MNHEY, CDR2 SMNVEV (reference sequence). The CDR3 protein is CASSFQGFPNQPQHF. In DNA form, the CDR3 reads TGTGCCAGCAGTTTTCAAGGATTCCCAAATCAGCCCCAGCATTTT.

The J gene is TRBJ2-7, the V gene TRBV6-6; no firm D call. V was clipped by 8 bases and J by 3 bases, with 14 bases between them. The CDR3 is made up of 13 amino acids. CDR1 and CDR2 (germline): MNHNY, SVGAGI (reference sequence). The CDR3 here is CASAQEQYYEQYF. The DNA for the CDR3 is TGTGCCAGCGCCCAAGAACAATACTACGAGCAGTACTTC.

V is TRBV6-9 and J is TRBJ2-7; D might be TRBD1 or TRBD2, each matching 5 bases. Germline V gene data show CDR1 as MNHGY and CDR2 as SVAAGI. The CDR3 covers 13 residues. V shed 4 bases and J shed 5 bases, with 12 bases lying between them. For the CDR3, the DNA is TGTGCCAGCAGTTTTTGGGGGAGCAACGAGCAGTACTTC. It is translated as CASSFWGSNEQYF.

The chain links TRBV11-2 to TRBJ2-1, with 7 positions matching TRBD1. In germline, CDR1 is SGHAT, CDR2 FQNNGV. Trimming at V came to 3 bases and at J to 15 bases, leaving 5 bases not matched to a gene. The CDR3 contains 11 residues. The CDR3, as DNA: TGTGCCAGCAGCTTCCGGGACAGCCTGTTCTTC. Encoded protein: CASSFRDSLFF.

The chain couples TRBV6-5 to TRBJ2-5; 9 nucleotides agree with TRBD1. V lost 5 bases and J lost 6; bases outside the gene matches: 10. Germline V gene data show CDR1 as MNHEY and CDR2 as SVGAGI. The CDR3 loop spans 15 amino acids. The DNA of the CDR3 is TGTGCCAGCAGTCCCGGGACAGGGATAGGGAAGACCCAGTACTTC. Encoded protein: CASSPGTGIGKTQYF.

This clone was observed a single time. The chain has TRBV19 and TRBJ2-2; weak D call: TRBD1 (5 bases). CDR1 is LNHDA and CDR2 is SQIVND in the germline V gene (reference sequence). The germline V and J ends were trimmed by 5 bases and 4 bases, with 11 bases remaining between them. This CDR3 has 14 residues. CDR3 region: CASSPGPGTGELFF. CDR3 coding DNA: TGTGCCAGTAGTCCAGGGCCGGGCACCGGGGAGCTGTTTTTT.

V gene TRBV13 combines with J gene TRBJ1-2; D call uncertain. CDR3 length: 13 amino acids. Trimming left V 4 bases short and J 6 bases short, with 12 bases between. Germline values: CDR1 PRHDT, CDR2 FYEKMQ (reference sequence). The CDR3 DNA follows: TGTGCCAGCAGCTCATTAGGGCAGCATGGCTACACCTTC. Its protein is CASSSLGQHGYTF.

This clone was found a few times. Other DNA variants within this sample encode the same CDR3. V usage is TRBV2 and J usage is TRBJ2-6; D uncertain. The CDR3 runs to 12 residues. Germline V gene data show CDR1 as SNHLY and CDR2 as FYNNEI. V lost 8 bases to trimming and J lost 1 base, with 3 bases between them. The CDR3 loop reads CASLSGANVLTF. DNA of the CDR3: TGTGCCAGCTTGTCTGGGGCCAACGTCCTGACTTTC.

This chain uses TRBV20-1 with TRBJ2-1; D is undetermined. Trimming pared 4 bases from V and 10 bases from J, leaving 11 bases between. This CDR3 has 11 residues. CDR1 and CDR2 from the germline V gene are DFQATT and SNEGSKA (reference sequence). The CDR3 coding sequence is TGCAGTGCTATTATGGTTCGGGAGCAGTTCTTC. Protein: CSAIMVREQFF.